The present entry profiles one T cell receptor beta chain with its context. There is no known antigen for this receptor. One end of the junction varies from germline; a read error may be responsible. The TCR beta CDR3 region was amplified with a multiplex PCR system whose first round ran for approximately 10 cycles using 32 V-gene forward primers and 13 J-gene reverse primers. The first PCR round was done with a QIAGEN Multiplex PCR Kit, and the primer sequences were filed in Chinese patent CN105087789A. In a second PCR round, Illumina universal primers were added with the Phusion High-Fidelity PCR Kit. The TCR libraries underwent paired-end sequencing with a read length of 151 bp on the Illumina HiSeq X Ten platform. The paper's data handling went like this. Cutadapt removed reads without multiplex PCR primers, PEAR merged read pairs, and MiXCR with default settings called CDR3 regions. Repertoire diversity used Shannon entropy, and clonality was computed as one minus Shannon entropy divided by ln of productive unique sequence count. Clonotypes at a frequency of at least 0.5% were defined as dominant or high-frequency T-cell clones. The public reads were quality trimmed at Q25 with fastp and then assembled into clones with MiXCR by TCRdb, keeping productive beta chains. Under each unique CDR3 protein, matching rows form one entry showing the most common genes and DNA. The V and J calls reflect TCRdb's pipeline rather than the authors' work. Present in this sample are 22,000 or so distinct CDR3 sequences, around 28% of which were seen just once. Around 3.9% of the sample belongs to the ten largest clones.

The sample is drawn from a study of immune heterogeneity within non-small cell lung tumors (dated by TCRdb to about 2018). Context from the whole study: Histology comprised a handful of squamous cell carcinomas, 9 to 11 non-squamous carcinomas and 1 tumor not otherwise specified. To look at intratumoral immune heterogeneity, the study ran whole-exome sequencing, RNA-seq and TCR beta repertoire sequencing on several spatially distinct regions taken from every NSCLC tumor. TCR repertoire analysis included roughly 58 tumor loci from 15 patients, whereas transcriptome data included only roughly 45 loci from more than nine patients. Neoantigen binding to each patient's HLA alleles was predicted with netMHCpan-3.0 for mutant peptides of 8 to 11 amino acids.

Genomic DNA was extracted from bulk tumor tissue and used as the TCR template, and approximately 590 ng gDNA was amplified per sample. Multiple biopsies per primary tumor were taken during surgery, spaced as far apart as possible within the tumor mass. The study cohort was described as untreated, and patients were newly diagnosed NSCLC cases undergoing curative surgery. The samples came from around 14 patients with newly diagnosed non-small cell lung cancer who were having surgery intended to be curative. Two independent pathologists examined the resected tumor masses. Only DNA and RNA samples of high quality went on to sequencing. The germline V gene provides CDR1 SGHTA and CDR2 FQGNSA. The CDR3 goes from the cysteine to the phenylalanine over 11 residues. Only the CDR3 DNA stays, 33 bases, in frame from base 1. Points the paper makes about the study in general: Within a patient, the same dominant CDR3B clonotypes appeared at multiple loci, but different tumor locations also contained unique high-frequency clones. High-frequency TCR beta clonotypes were largely distinct between individual patients. A moderate positive correlation (R roughly 0.35), which was statistically significant, linked local T-cell repertoire clonality to local tumor mutational burden.

Recombination connected TRBV7-2 to TRBJ2-7; confidence is insufficient to name the D gene. The source material was lung tumor tissue. This clonotype was sampled from a man aged 40-55 years with non-small cell lung cancer. The CDR3 protein is CASSLSYQQYF. The DNA sequence follows: TGTGCCAGCAGCTTATCCTACCAGCAGTACTTC.